The clone carrying this T cell receptor beta chain was counted many times. This sample was taken from a study of T cells in Graves' hyperthyroidism and ophthalmopathy. Researchers took RNA transcripts and amplified the TCR beta CDR3 regions from them. TCR CDR3 regions were first amplified by RT-PCR with HTBI primers. TCRdb re-called the multiplex PCR reads with MiXCR, one entry per CDR3 protein. Of more than 350,000 distinct CDR3 sequences listed, around 13% are singletons. There are 11 residues in the CDR3. CDR1 is SGHRS and CDR2 is YFSETQ in the germline V gene. With 4 bases removed from V and 5 bases from J, the gap between germline ends came to 7 bases.

Sequencing used blood. The clonotype comes from a woman in her twenties or thirties with Graves' ophthalmopathy. This chain connects TRBV5-1 to TRBJ2-7; maybe TRBD1 (6 bases). This CDR3 reads CASSNRDEQYF. The CDR3 bases are TGCGCCAGCAGCAACAGGGACGAGCAGTACTTC.